These T cell receptor beta chains were read from a single sample in a study of response to subunit inactivated influenza vaccine. Each CDR3 protein is one row after TCRdb ran MiXCR on the RT-PCR reads. The table lists about 480,000 distinct CDR3 sequences, around 13% of them singletons, with 13% in the top ten. The specimen was PBMCs from blood, collected roughly 45 days after vaccination. These receptors were obtained from a man between 45 and 60 years old who received an inactivated influenza vaccine. CDR3s include the opening cysteine and the closing phenylalanine or tryptophan. The order of the fields is V gene, J gene, clone size, D gene, CDR3 protein, CDR3 DNA. D genes are given only for firm matches. Size values are once, few and many counts, or a class for expanded clones, and some rows have none.

TRBV6-5	TRBJ1-5	-	-	CASSYSVFSQPQHF	TGTGCCAGCAGTTACTCGGTTTTTAGCCAGCCCCAGCATTTT
TRBV7-2	TRBJ2-1	-	-	CASSGPGTLSYNEQFF	TGTGCCAGCAGCGGCCCCGGGACTCTCTCCTACAATGAGCAGTTCTTC
TRBV20-1	TRBJ2-1	-	TRBD2	CSASDPQRDSYNEQFF	TGCAGTGCTAGCGATCCCCAGCGGGACTCCTACAATGAGCAGTTCTTC
TRBV6-5	TRBJ1-5	many	-	CASSPSIKNQPQHF	TGTGCCAGCAGTCCCTCGATAAAAAATCAGCCCCAGCATTTT
TRBV20-1	TRBJ2-2	-	-	CSSFNTGELFF	TGCAGTTCTTTTAACACCGGGGAGCTGTTTTTT
TRBV7-6	TRBJ2-1	many	-	CASSFLNGDEQFF	TGTGCCAGCAGCTTCCTTAACGGGGATGAGCAGTTCTTC
TRBV19	TRBJ2-7	few	TRBD1	CASSRSGTGIPYEQYF	TGTGCCAGTAGTAGATCCGGGACAGGGATCCCCTACGAGCAGTACTTC
TRBV20-1	TRBJ1-5	few	TRBD1	CSALQGAGNQPQHF	TGCAGTGCTTTACAGGGGGCTGGGAATCAGCCCCAGCATTTT
TRBV12-3/TRBV12-4	TRBJ2-4	many	-	CASRSTGIDSNIQYF	TGTGCCAGCAGATCGACGGGTATCGACTCCAACATTCAGTACTTC
TRBV7-2	TRBJ1-5	-	-	CASSLDQGPTPQHF	TGTGCCAGCAGCTTAGACCAGGGCCCTACGCCCCAGCATTTT
TRBV7-9	TRBJ2-1	-	-	CASSLGSGSNEQFF	TGTGCCAGCAGCTTAGGGTCAGGCTCCAATGAGCAGTTCTTC
TRBV29-1	TRBJ2-5	few	TRBD2	CSGILAGQETQYF	TGCAGCGGAATACTAGCGGGGCAAGAGACCCAGTACTTC
TRBV5-1	TRBJ2-7	few	-	CASSFQGLDEQYF	TGCGCCAGCAGCTTCCAGGGTTTGGACGAGCAGTACTTC
TRBV4-3	TRBJ2-1	-	-	CASSQDLRVNNEQFF	TGCGCCAGCAGCCAGGACCTTCGAGTGAACAATGAGCAGTTCTTC
TRBV2	TRBJ2-7	-	TRBD1	CASNKAGGRGEQYF	TGTGCCAGCAACAAAGCAGGGGGAAGGGGCGAGCAGTACTTC
TRBV20-1	TRBJ2-1	-	TRBD2	CSAQTSGMGEQFF	TGCAGTGCTCAGACTAGCGGCATGGGTGAGCAGTTCTTC
TRBV24-1	TRBJ2-1	-	-	CATSDSSGGEQFF	TGTGCCACCAGTGATTCTTCGGGTGGTGAGCAGTTCTTC
TRBV12-3/TRBV12-4	TRBJ2-2	few	TRBD1	CASRKTGVYTGELFF	TGTGCCAGCAGAAAGACAGGGGTCTACACCGGGGAGCTGTTTTTT
TRBV10-3	TRBJ2-2	few	-	CAISAGSGELFF	TGTGCCATCAGTGCTGGCTCCGGGGAGCTGTTTTTT
TRBV10-3	TRBJ2-1	few	-	CAISDFYNEQFF	TGTGCCATCAGTGATTTTTACAATGAGCAGTTCTTC
TRBV11-2	TRBJ2-2	-	TRBD2	CASSLIAGTSGSRAGELFF	TGTGCCAGCAGCTTAATTGCCGGGACTAGCGGGAGTAGGGCCGGGGAGCTGTTTTTT
TRBV20-1	TRBJ2-1	-	-	CSAVPGSMSSYNEQFF	TGCAGTGCTGTTCCAGGATCTATGAGCTCCTACAATGAGCAGTTCTTC
TRBV2	TRBJ2-3	-	TRBD2	CAFSFFPSGRRDRTDTQYF	TGTGCCTTCAGTTTTTTTCCTAGCGGGAGACGGGATCGCACAGATACGCAGTATTTT
TRBV9	TRBJ2-1	-	TRBD2	CASSVGLAGLYNEQFF	TGTGCCAGCAGCGTAGGACTAGCGGGGCTCTACAATGAGCAGTTCTTC
TRBV5-1	TRBJ1-1	few	-	CASSLELTNTEAFF	TGCGCCAGCAGCTTGGAACTCACGAACACTGAAGCTTTCTTT
TRBV6-2/TRBV6-3	TRBJ2-7	-	-	CASSYPSRWSSYEQYF	TGTGCCAGCAGTTACCCATCCAGATGGAGCTCCTACGAGCAGTACTTC
TRBV2	TRBJ1-4	-	-	CASSDRVRNEKLFF	TGTGCCAGCAGTGACAGGGTGCGGAATGAAAAACTGTTTTTT
TRBV28	TRBJ2-1	-	-	CASSLSTPNEQFF	TGTGCCAGCAGTTTAAGTACTCCCAATGAGCAGTTCTTC
TRBV27	TRBJ1-6	-	TRBD1	CASSWGTEGTPLHF	TGTGCCAGCAGTTGGGGGACAGAGGGGACACCCCTCCACTTT
TRBV29-1	TRBJ2-1	-	TRBD2	CSVTSGSLPYNEQLF	TGCAGCGTTACTAGCGGGTCCCTACCCTACAATGAGCAGCTCTTC
TRBV7-9	TRBJ1-2	-	-	CASSLGQSRNYGYTF	TGTGCCAGCAGCTTAGGGCAGTCTCGTAACTATGGCTACACCTTC
TRBV20-1	TRBJ2-1	few	TRBD2	CSAPRTSGGQNEQFF	TGCAGTGCTCCTAGGACTAGCGGGGGGCAAAATGAGCAGTTCTTC
TRBV2	TRBJ2-2	few	TRBD2	CASSETSGRTGELFF	TGTGCCAGCAGTGAGACTAGCGGGAGGACCGGGGAGCTGTTTTTT
TRBV12-3/TRBV12-4	TRBJ2-2	-	-	CASSGGGTRYTGELFF	TGTGCCAGCAGTGGTGGTGGGACACGATACACCGGGGAGCTGTTTTTT
TRBV5-1	TRBJ2-7	-	-	CASSLVGSGAYEQYF	TGCGCCAGCAGCTTGGTAGGCAGCGGAGCCTACGAGCAGTACTTC
TRBV5-5	TRBJ1-2	-	-	CASSLEVGGFGGYTF	TGTGCCAGCAGCTTGGAGGTGGGGGGATTCGGAGGCTACACCTTC
TRBV12-3/TRBV12-4	TRBJ2-1	few	-	CASSFTTGEQFF	TGTGCCAGCAGTTTCACTACGGGGGAGCAGTTCTTC
TRBV7-2	TRBJ2-1	few	TRBD2	CASSLASGSPNEQFF	TGTGCCAGCAGCTTAGCTAGCGGGAGTCCCAATGAGCAGTTCTTC
TRBV18	TRBJ2-7	few	TRBD2	CASSPLRTSGYSYEQYF	TGTGCCAGCTCACCACTTAGAACTAGCGGATACTCCTACGAGCAGTACTTC
TRBV24-1	TRBJ2-1	few	TRBD2	CATSGTSGDRLGSSYNEQFF	TGTGCCACCAGTGGGACTAGCGGGGACCGCCTGGGGAGCTCCTACAATGAGCAGTTCTTC
TRBV12-3/TRBV12-4	TRBJ2-2	few	-	CASSLALSWLANTGELFF	TGTGCCAGCAGTTTAGCGCTAAGCTGGCTCGCGAACACCGGGGAGCTGTTTTTT
TRBV6-1	TRBJ1-5	few	-	CASSEAGPRQPQHF	TGTGCCAGCAGTGAAGCAGGGCCCCGGCAGCCCCAGCATTTT
TRBV20-1	TRBJ1-2	-	TRBD1	CSAPESRTGGANGYTF	TGCAGTGCCCCTGAAAGCCGGACAGGGGGCGCAAATGGCTACACCTTC
TRBV29-1	TRBJ2-7	-	-	CSVGVGAYEQYF	TGCAGCGTTGGGGTGGGAGCCTACGAGCAGTACTTC